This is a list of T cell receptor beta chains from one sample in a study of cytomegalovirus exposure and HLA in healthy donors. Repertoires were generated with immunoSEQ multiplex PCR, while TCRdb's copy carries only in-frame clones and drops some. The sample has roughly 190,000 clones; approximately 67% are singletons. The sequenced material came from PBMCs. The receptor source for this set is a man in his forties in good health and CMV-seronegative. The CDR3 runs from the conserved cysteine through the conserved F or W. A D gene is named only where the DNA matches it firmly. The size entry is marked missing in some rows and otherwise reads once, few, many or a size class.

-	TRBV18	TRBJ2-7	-	CASSPGAGVYEQYF	TGTGCCAGCTCACCTGGGGCAGGGGTCTACGAGCAGTACTTC
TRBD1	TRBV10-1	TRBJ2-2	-	CASRVDRGRTGELFF	TGCGCCAGCAGAGTCGACAGGGGGCGCACCGGGGAGCTGTTTTTT
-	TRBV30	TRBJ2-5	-	CAWSVGGLETQYF	TGTGCCTGGAGTGTAGGGGGTTTAGAGACCCAGTACTTC
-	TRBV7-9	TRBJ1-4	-	CASSWTGLINEKLFF	TGTGCCAGCAGCTGGACGGGACTTATTAATGAAAAACTGTTTTTT
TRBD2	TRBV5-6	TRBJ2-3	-	CASSPFGLAGATDTQYF	TGTGCCAGCAGCCCTTTCGGACTAGCGGGGGCCACAGATACGCAGTATTTT
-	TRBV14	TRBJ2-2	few	CASSQARTGAGELFF	TGTGCCAGCAGCCAAGCTCGGACGGGGGCCGGGGAGCTGTTTTTT
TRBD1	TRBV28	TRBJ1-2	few	CASSPRGQVVYGYTF	TGTGCCAGCAGTCCTAGGGGGCAAGTGGTCTATGGCTACACCTTC
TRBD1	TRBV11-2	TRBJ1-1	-	CASSLDRTGRDTEAFF	TGTGCCAGCAGCTTAGATCGGACAGGAAGGGACACTGAAGCTTTCTTT
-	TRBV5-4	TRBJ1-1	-	CASSLETGFTEAFF	TGTGCCAGCAGCTTGGAAACAGGGTTCACTGAAGCTTTCTTT
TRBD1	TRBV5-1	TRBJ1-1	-	CASSHRGMNTEAFF	TGCGCCAGTTCGCACAGGGGCATGAACACTGAAGCTTTCTTT
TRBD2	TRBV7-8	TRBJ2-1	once	CASSPTSVPSYNEQFF	TGTGCCAGCAGCCCAACTAGCGTCCCTTCCTACAATGAGCAGTTCTTC
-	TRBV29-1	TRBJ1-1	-	CSVAARFMNTEAFF	TGCAGCGTTGCGGCCAGGTTTATGAACACTGAAGCTTTCTTT
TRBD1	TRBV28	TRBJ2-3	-	CASNLQGASTDTQYF	TGTGCCAGCAACCTACAGGGGGCAAGTACAGATACGCAGTATTTT